Each of the 13 T cell receptor beta chains below was sequenced from the same sample in a study of control samples from healthy donors and cancer patients (dated by TCRdb to between 2020 and 2021). Library creation used the immunoSEQ multiplex PCR assay. Imported from immuneACCESS, the table was reduced by TCRdb to in-frame sequences with V and J called. These copies leave out some clones; in studies compared against another copy, an unresolved V gene accounts for under half, and the cause of the remainder is not known. This sample lists around 71,000 clones; about nine tenths were detected once. Approximately 1.2% of the sample lies in the top ten. The sample was PBMCs. Source of these receptors: a woman aged 45-60 years with colorectal cancer.

The chain recombines TRBV10-3 with TRBJ2-2, with 7 bases aligning to TRBD1. In germline, CDR1 is ENHRY, CDR2 SYGVKD. The CDR3 is made up of 15 amino acids. V lost 10 bases to trimming and J lost 4 bases; unmatched junction nucleotides: 12. The CDR3 bases are TGTGCCACCGAGACGACAGGGCATTTCACCGGGGAGCTGTTTTTT. Translation: CATETTGHFTGELFF.

V usage is TRBV5-1 and J usage is TRBJ2-5, with 7 nucleotides matching TRBD2. The CDR3 spans 15 residues. V trimming: 3 bases; J trimming: 1 base; junction bases outside the gene matches: 6. Per the germline V gene, CDR1 is SGHRS and CDR2 is YFSETQ. The CDR3 DNA follows: TGCGCCAGCAGCTCGGGACTAACCTTCCAAGAGACCCAGTACTTC. Protein sequence: CASSSGLTFQETQYF.

The chain combines TRBV28 with TRBJ1-5; no clear D. Germline V lookup: CDR1 MDHEN, CDR2 SYDVKM. There are 14 residues in the CDR3. With 10 bases removed from V and 3 bases from J, the gap between germline ends came to 16 bases. The CDR3 loop reads CATYLGRNNQPQHF. DNA for the CDR3: TGTGCCACATACTTGGGGAGGAACAATCAGCCCCAGCATTTT.

The chain links TRBV30 to TRBJ2-7; 7 bases fit TRBD2. This CDR3 has 15 amino acids. Germline loops: CDR1 GTSNPN, CDR2 SVGIG (reference sequence). V shed 3 bases and J 6 bases; nucleotides not matched to a gene: 14. CDR3 nucleotides: TGTGCCTGGAGGTCCCCTATCGCGGGAGTGGGCGAGCAGTACTTC. Translating gives CAWRSPIAGVGEQYF.

The CDR3 bases are TGCGCCAGCAGCGAACAGGGAGACGGCGTAGCCCTCCACTTT. It specifies CASSEQGDGVALHF. The chain links TRBV5-1 to TRBJ1-6; possibly TRBD1 for D (6 bases). CDR3 length: 14 amino acids. Trimming pared 4 bases from V and 14 bases from J, leaving 19 bases between. Germline CDR1 is SGHRS and CDR2 is YFSETQ.

The chain links TRBV28 to TRBJ1-2; unclear D gene. The CDR3 is made up of 14 amino acids. The V end was cut by 6 bases, the J end by 1 base, with 12 bases between. Germline CDR1 MDHEN, CDR2 SYDVKM. The CDR3 DNA sequence: TGTGCCAGCAGGGCCGACATGATTAACTATGGCTACACCTTC. It yields the protein CASRADMINYGYTF.

This sequence joins TRBV6-5 and TRBJ1-1; D is undetermined. V was cut by 5 bases and J by 4 bases, with 14 bases left in between. From germline, CDR1 is MNHEY and CDR2 SVGAGI. There are 14 residues in the CDR3. CDR3 in DNA: TGTGCCAGCAGTCCGAGGGCCTCGGGCACTGAAGCTTTCTTT. Translation gives CASSPRASGTEAFF.

This clone was seen only once. J is TRBJ1-1 and V is TRBV18; 10 bases match TRBD1. This CDR3 is 13 amino acids long. Germline V gene data show CDR1 as KGHSH and CDR2 as LQKENI. The J segment lost 4 bases and the V segment lost 6 bases, leaving 2 bases of the junction unmatched. The CDR3 DNA reads TGTGCCAGCTCCCGGACAGGGGGCACTGAAGCTTTCTTT. It yields the protein CASSRTGGTEAFF.

This rearrangement joins TRBV19 to TRBJ1-6; D remains unclear. The germline gives CDR1 LNHDA, CDR2 SQIVND (reference sequence). Trimming removed 3 bases at V and 10 bases at J, with 13 bases between. The CDR3 loop spans 14 amino acids. The CDR3 is CASSMTGNSSPLHF. The CDR3, as DNA: TGTGCCAGTAGTATGACCGGGAATTCATCACCCCTCCACTTT.

The chain has TRBV5-4 and TRBJ1-2; perhaps TRBD1 as D (6 bases). Trimming removed 4 bases at V and 4 bases at J, with 17 bases between. The CDR3 runs to 15 residues. The germline V gene has CDR1 SGHNT and CDR2 YYREEE (reference sequence). The CDR3 DNA sequence: TGTGCCAGCAGCCTGGACCTTGGGGGCCCCTATGGCTACACCTTC. This gives the protein CASSLDLGGPYGYTF.

The V gene is TRBV18, the J gene TRBJ1-3; TRBD1 might be the D (6 bases). Germline CDR1 reads KGHSH; CDR2 reads LQKENI. The V and J ends lost 1 base and 4 bases respectively, with 8 bases between them. The CDR3 runs 14 residues. As DNA, the CDR3 is TGTGCCAGCTCACCACAGGGGGAAGGAAACACCATATATTTT. Translation gives CASSPQGEGNTIYF.

The chain couples TRBV28 to TRBJ2-5; TRBD1 matches at 7 bases. Germline CDR1 MDHEN, CDR2 SYDVKM. J gave up 4 bases and V 2 bases, and 4 bases lay outside the gene matches. CDR3 length: 14 amino acids. CDR3 bases: TGTGCCAGCAGTTTACGACAGGGACGAGAGACCCAGTACTTC. This gives the protein CASSLRQGRETQYF.

In DNA, the CDR3 is TGTGCCAGCAGCTTGGAGGGACAGGAGACAGATACGCAGTATTTT. Translated: CASSLEGQETDTQYF. The rearrangement links TRBV5-5 to TRBJ2-3, with TRBD1 matching over 8 bases. The CDR3 spans 15 residues. Trimming cost V 0 bases and J 3 bases; bases outside gene matches: 3. Germline V CDR1 and CDR2: SGHKS, YYEKEE (reference sequence).